This TCR beta chain was captured in a study of cytomegalovirus exposure and HLA in healthy donors. V shed 3 bases and J shed 0 bases, with 11 bases lying between them. This CDR3 has 15 residues. Per germline, CDR1 SGDLS and CDR2 YYNGEE. In regard to this clone: Its antigen is unknown.

The study ran its PCR with 60 Vbeta and 13 Jbeta primers. Some clones are missing from TCRdb's copy, which holds only in-frame ones; the method was immunoSEQ multiplex PCR. The sample lists 150,000 to 200,000 clones; around 81% were seen once. General study results and limits: A later analysis revealed that TCR association rates differed between HLA loci, peaking at DRB1 and bottoming out at HLA-C. TCR beta V- and J-gene trimming, according to a later analysis, was linked to a missense DCLRE1C variant. Serostatus for CMV was the only available immune exposure information.

The material sequenced was PBMCs. The chain recombines TRBV9 with TRBJ2-3; tentative D call: TRBD2 (6 bases). The sequence was collected from a man aged 18 to 30 in good health and CMV-seronegative. The CDR3 DNA reads TGTGCCAGCAGCGGAGTTGGGACTAGCACAGATACGCAGTATTTT. Translating it yields CASSGVGTSTDTQYF.